This note documents a single T cell receptor (beta chain) sequence. This clonotype was observed at least ten times. Its specific antigen is unknown. No base qualities exist here, and no much larger clone lies one base off it. This record belongs to a study of CD8 T cells in ankylosing spondylitis (dated by TCRdb to about 2017). At the level of the whole study: The study set out to find disease-linked TCR variants by profiling T cell receptor beta repertoires in ankylosing spondylitis patients and healthy donors. Samples of peripheral blood were taken, and for ankylosing spondylitis patients, synovial fluid was collected as well. In total, the full study cohort was made up of some 100 healthy donors and about two dozen ankylosing spondylitis patients.

Instrument used: Illumina HiSeq 2500. Quantitative 5'-RACE with molecular barcodes was the method used to prepare the TCR beta libraries. From the authors' description of their analysis: A new computational method based on a probabilistic model of VDJ rearrangement was used to identify disease-linked TCR variants. TCRdb applied fastp at Q25 and MiXCR to the public reads, then kept only in-frame beta chains. One record per CDR3 amino acid sequence lists the most common genes and DNA. TCRdb, not the original authors, processed these V and J calls. The table for this sample lists 100,000 to 150,000 distinct CDR3 sequences; 6% to 8.5% of them were counted only once. Over 9% of the sample comes from the top ten. Here is what the overall study found, with its caveats: A TCR beta motif of fewer than 10 highly homologous amino acid variants appeared characteristic of blood from ankylosing spondylitis patients. Some motif variants had previously been reported in the synovial fluid and blood of reactive arthritis patients, which suggests shared mechanisms of disease initiation. The disease-linked clones showed a CD8+ phenotype and occurred at relatively low frequencies in peripheral blood. According to the report, matched synovial fluid samples from ankylosing spondylitis patients were significantly enriched for the disease-linked clones.

This receptor was identified in a male donor with ankylosing spondylitis or in good health (not recorded which). The sequenced material came from blood, either unsorted or a sorted T cell fraction (not recorded which).

The DNA is TGCGCCAGCAGCTTGGGACAGGGTGTCGACGAGCAGTACTTC. Its translation reads: CASSLGQGVDEQYF. The rearrangement combines TRBV5-1 with TRBJ2-7; a stretch of 7 junction bases matches TRBD1. The germline V gene specifies SGHRS as CDR1 and YFSETQ as CDR2. The V end gives up 0 bases and the J end 5 bases, leaving 5 bases in the junction not matched to a gene. Spanning cysteine to phenylalanine, the CDR3 consists of 14 amino acids. The DNA shown is the 42-base CDR3, in frame from base 1.